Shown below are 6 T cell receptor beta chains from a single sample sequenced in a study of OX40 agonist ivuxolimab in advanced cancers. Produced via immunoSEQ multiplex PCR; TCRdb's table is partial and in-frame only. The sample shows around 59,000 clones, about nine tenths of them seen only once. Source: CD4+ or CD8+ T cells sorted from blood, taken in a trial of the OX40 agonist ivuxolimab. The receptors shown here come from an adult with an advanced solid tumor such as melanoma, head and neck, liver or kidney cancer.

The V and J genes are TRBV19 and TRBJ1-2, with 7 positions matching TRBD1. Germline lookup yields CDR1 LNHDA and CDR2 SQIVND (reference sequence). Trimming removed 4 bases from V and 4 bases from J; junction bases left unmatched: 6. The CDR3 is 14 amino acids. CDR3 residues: CASSTQGQTYGYTF. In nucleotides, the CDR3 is TGTGCCAGTAGTACCCAGGGACAGACCTATGGCTACACCTTC.

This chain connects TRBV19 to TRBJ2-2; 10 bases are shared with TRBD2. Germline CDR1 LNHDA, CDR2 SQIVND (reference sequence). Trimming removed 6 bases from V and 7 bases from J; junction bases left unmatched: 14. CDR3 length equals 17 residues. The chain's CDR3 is CASRFRTSGYTGGELFF. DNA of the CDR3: TGTGCCAGTAGGTTTCGGACTAGCGGTTATACGGGCGGGGAGCTGTTTTTT. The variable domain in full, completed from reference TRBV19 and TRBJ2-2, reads DGGITQSPKYLFRKEGQNVTLSCEQNLNHDAMYWYRQDPGQGLRLIYYSQIVNDFQKGDIAEGYSVSREKKESFPLTVTSAQKNPTAFYLCASRFRTSGYTGGELFFGEGSRLTVL.

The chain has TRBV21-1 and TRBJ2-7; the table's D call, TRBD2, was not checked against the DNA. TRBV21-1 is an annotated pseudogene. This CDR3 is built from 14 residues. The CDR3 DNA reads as TGTGCCAGCAGCTCAACGCGGGGGTCCTACGAGCAGTACGTC. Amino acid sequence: CASSSTRGSYEQYV.

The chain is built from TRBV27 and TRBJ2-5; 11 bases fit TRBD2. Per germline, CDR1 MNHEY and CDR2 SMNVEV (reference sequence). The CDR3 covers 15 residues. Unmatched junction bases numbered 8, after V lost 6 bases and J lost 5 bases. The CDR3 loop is CASRVSGRAGETQYF. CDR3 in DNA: TGTGCCAGCAGAGTTAGCGGGAGGGCCGGTGAGACCCAGTACTTC.

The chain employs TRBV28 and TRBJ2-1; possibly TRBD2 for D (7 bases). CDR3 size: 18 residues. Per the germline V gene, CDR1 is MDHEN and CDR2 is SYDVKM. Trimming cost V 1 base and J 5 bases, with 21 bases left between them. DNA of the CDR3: TGTGCCAGCAGTTTATCCCTAACCGGGGGGCCAACGAACAATGAGCAGTTCTTC. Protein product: CASSLSLTGGPTNNEQFF. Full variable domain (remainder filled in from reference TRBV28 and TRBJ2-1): DVKVTQSSRYLVKRTGEKVFLECVQDMDHENMFWYRQDPGLGLRLIYFSYDVKMKEKGDIPEGYSVSREKKERFSLILESASTNQTSMYLCASSLSLTGGPTNNEQFFGPGTRLTVL.

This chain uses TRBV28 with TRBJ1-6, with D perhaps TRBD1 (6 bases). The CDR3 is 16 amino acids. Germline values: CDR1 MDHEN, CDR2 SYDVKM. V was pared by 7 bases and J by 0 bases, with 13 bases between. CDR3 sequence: CASTVTGSSYNSPLHF. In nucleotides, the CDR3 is TGTGCCAGCACTGTAACAGGGAGCTCCTATAATTCACCCCTCCACTTT. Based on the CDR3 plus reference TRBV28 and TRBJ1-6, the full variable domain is DVKVTQSSRYLVKRTGEKVFLECVQDMDHENMFWYRQDPGLGLRLIYFSYDVKMKEKGDIPEGYSVSREKKERFSLILESASTNQTSMYLCASTVTGSSYNSPLHFGNGTRLTVT.